Presented here are 15 T cell receptor beta chains from one specimen sequenced in a study of CXCR3-negative and CXCR3-positive naive CD8 T cells (dated by TCRdb to about 2019). The paper's findings and limits, for the study overall: Compared with CXCR3-negative naive cells, CXCR3-positive naive cells had TRB CDR3s with higher hydrophobicity (lower Kidera factor 4), lower energy, and higher strength and volume indices.

Sequencer: NextSeq 550. The Human TCR Profiling Kit (MiLaboratory) was used to make UMI-labeled 5' RACE TRB cDNA libraries. TCRdb reprocessed the raw reads; every CDR3 protein sequence is a single record, and DNA is not supplied. The sample table gives some 110,000 distinct CDR3 sequences. The ten largest clones capture roughly 0.38% of the sample. Their cognate antigens are unknown. The sequenced material came from naive CXCR3+ CD8+ T cells from blood. The sample's cell subset or site label, decoded: CD45RO-CCR7+CD27+CD95- naive CD8+ T cells expressing CXCR3 (TNR3+). All receptors come from a human donor in good health. Some clones in this sample may be carry-over from other donors' samples.

The V gene is TRBV7-9, the J gene TRBJ2-7; the D gene TCRdb calls, TRBD1, cannot be checked with no DNA. The germline CDR1 and CDR2 sequences are SEHNR and FQNEAQ (reference sequence). This CDR3 is built from 14 residues. The CDR3 sequence is CASSLGQRPYEQYF.

The chain recombines TRBV7-7 with TRBJ2-7; TCRdb calls TRBD2, which cannot be checked without DNA. CDR1 SSHAT and CDR2 FNYEAQ come from the germline V gene (reference sequence). The CDR3 runs to 16 residues. The CDR3 spells CASSRTSRFGSYEQYF. Using reference TRBV7-7 and TRBJ2-7 for the parts outside the CDR3, the full variable domain is GAGVSQSPRYKVTKRGQDVTLRCDPISSHATLYWYQQALGQGPEFLTYFNYEAQPDKSGLPSDRFSAERPEGSISTLTIQRTEQRDSAMYRCASSRTSRFGSYEQYFGPGTRLTVT.

The V gene is TRBV5-1, the J gene TRBJ1-1; TCRdb's assignment of TRBD1 cannot be checked, as there is no DNA. The CDR3 is 15 amino acids. Looked up from germline, CDR1 is SGHRS and CDR2 is YFSETQ. Here the CDR3 reads CASTGQGGVGTEAFF.

This chain connects TRBV29-1 to TRBJ2-1. The germline V gene has CDR1 SQVTM and CDR2 ANQGSEA. This CDR3 has 16 amino acids. The CDR3 is CSVEGYSDRSYNEQFF.

The chain employs TRBV25-1 and TRBJ1-2. The CDR3 extends over 15 amino acids. Germline V gene lookup returns CDR1 MGHDK and CDR2 SYGVNS. This CDR3 reads CASSGRQALNYGYTF.

The chain employs TRBV7-9 and TRBJ2-7. The V gene's germline CDR1 is SEHNR and CDR2 FQNEAQ (reference sequence). The CDR3 loop spans 16 amino acids. CDR3 protein: CASSSFVGNSPYEQYF. The variable domain in full, with the rest retrieved from reference TRBV7-9 and TRBJ2-7, is DTGVSQNPRHKITKRGQNVTFRCDPISEHNRLYWYRQTLGQGPEFLTYFQNEAQLEKSRLLSDRFSAERPKGSFSTLEIQRTEQGDSAMYLCASSSFVGNSPYEQYFGPGTRLTVT.

The V gene is TRBV6-5, the J gene TRBJ1-1; TCRdb reports TRBD1, a call that lacks DNA to check it against. CDR1 is MNHEY and CDR2 is SVGAGI in the germline V gene. This CDR3 is built from 14 residues. CDR3 protein: CASSYSGGSTEAFF.

This chain joins TRBV5-1 and TRBJ2-7; TCRdb's D gene call, TRBD1, goes unchecked for lack of DNA. CDR1 is SGHRS, CDR2 YFSETQ, per germline. The CDR3 contains 12 residues. CDR3 residues: CASSFNGGEQYF. Combining the CDR3 with reference TRBV5-1 and TRBJ2-7 gives the whole variable domain KAGVTQTPRYLIKTRGQQVTLSCSPISGHRSVSWYQQTPGQGLQFLFEYFSETQRNKGNFPGRFSGRQFSNSRSEMNVSTLELGDSALYLCASSFNGGEQYFGPGTRLTVT.

The chain links TRBV7-3 to TRBJ2-7; TCRdb's D call, TRBD2, is unchecked because there is no DNA. Germline V gene lookup returns CDR1 SGHTA and CDR2 FQGTGA. The CDR3 has 18 amino acids. Here the CDR3 reads CASSLPGLLAESSYEQYF.

The chain employs TRBV29-1 and TRBJ2-1. The CDR3 contains 11 residues. CDR1 SQVTM and CDR2 ANQGSEA come from the germline V gene. The CDR3 reads CSVEDPSEEFF.

The gene calls are TRBV20-1 and TRBJ1-1. Germline-derived CDR1 and CDR2 are DFQATT and SNEGSKA (reference sequence). The CDR3 consists of 13 residues. The CDR3 sequence: CSSETVENTEAFF.

The chain has TRBV20-1 and TRBJ2-7; the TCRdb call, TRBD1, lacks DNA for checking. Germline V gene sequence: CDR1 DFQATT, CDR2 SNEGSKA (reference sequence). The CDR3 consists of 14 residues. This CDR3 is CSAREDTGWDEQYF.

The V and J genes are TRBV12-5 and TRBJ2-7; lacking DNA, the TRBD1 call made by TCRdb goes unchecked. Germline CDR1 LGHNT, CDR2 FRNRAP. The CDR3 covers 15 residues. The CDR3 reads CASGSRDSNSYEQYF.

The chain uses TRBV11-3 and TRBJ2-1. Germline CDR1 reads SGHNT; CDR2 reads YENEEA. CDR3 length: 14 amino acids. The CDR3 region is CASTDRGSYNEQFF.

V is TRBV29-1 and J is TRBJ1-2. The CDR3 runs to 13 residues. Germline V gives CDR1 SQVTM, CDR2 ANQGSEA. The CDR3: CSVDTGNDYGYTF.